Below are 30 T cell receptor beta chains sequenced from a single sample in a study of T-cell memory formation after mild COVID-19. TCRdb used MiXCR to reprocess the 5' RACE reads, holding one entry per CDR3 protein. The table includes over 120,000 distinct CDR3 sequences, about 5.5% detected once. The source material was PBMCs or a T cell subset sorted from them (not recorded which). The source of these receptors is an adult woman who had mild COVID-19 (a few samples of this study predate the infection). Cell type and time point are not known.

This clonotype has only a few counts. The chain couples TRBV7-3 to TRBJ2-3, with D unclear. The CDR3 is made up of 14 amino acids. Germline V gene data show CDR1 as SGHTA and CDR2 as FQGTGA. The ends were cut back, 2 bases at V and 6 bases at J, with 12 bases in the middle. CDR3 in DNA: TGTGCCAGCAGCTTAGTGTCCAGGCAGGATACGCAGTATTTT. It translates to CASSLVSRQDTQYF. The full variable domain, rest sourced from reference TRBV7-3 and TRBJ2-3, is GAGVSQTPSNKVTEKGKYVELRCDPISGHTALYWYRQSLGQGPEFLIYFQGTGAADDSGLPNDRFFAVRPEGSVSTLKIQRTERGDSAVYLCASSLVSRQDTQYFGPGTRLTVL.

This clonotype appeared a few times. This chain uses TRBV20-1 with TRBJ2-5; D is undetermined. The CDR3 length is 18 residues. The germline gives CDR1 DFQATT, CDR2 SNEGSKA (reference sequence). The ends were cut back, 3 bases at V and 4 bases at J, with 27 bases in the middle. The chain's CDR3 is CSARAFVAIGAGGETQYF. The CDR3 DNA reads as TGCAGTGCTAGGGCTTTCGTGGCCATCGGTGCCGGCGGAGAGACCCAGTACTTC.

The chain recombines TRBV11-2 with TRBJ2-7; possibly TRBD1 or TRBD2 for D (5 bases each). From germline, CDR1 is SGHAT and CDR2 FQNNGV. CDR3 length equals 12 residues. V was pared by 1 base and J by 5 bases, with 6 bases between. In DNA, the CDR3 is TGTGCCAGCAGCTTAGGGGGGAACGAGCAGTACTTC. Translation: CASSLGGNEQYF. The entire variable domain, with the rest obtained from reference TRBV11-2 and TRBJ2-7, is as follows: EAGVAQSPRYKIIEKRQSVAFWCNPISGHATLYWYQQILGQGPKLLIQFQNNGVVDDSQLPKDRFSAERLKGVDSTLKIQPAKLEDSAVYLCASSLGGNEQYFGPGTRLTVT.

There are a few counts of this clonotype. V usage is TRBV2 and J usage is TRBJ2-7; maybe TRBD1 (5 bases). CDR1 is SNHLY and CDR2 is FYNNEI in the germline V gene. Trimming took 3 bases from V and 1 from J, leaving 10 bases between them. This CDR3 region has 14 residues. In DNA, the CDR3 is TGTGCCAGCAGTGATACAGGACAATCCTACGAGCAGTACTTC. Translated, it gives CASSDTGQSYEQYF. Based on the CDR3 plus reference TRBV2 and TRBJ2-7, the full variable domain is EPEVTQTPSHQVTQMGQEVILRCVPISNHLYFYWYRQILGQKVEFLVSFYNNEISEKSEIFDDQFSVERPDGSNFTLKIRSTKLEDSAMYFCASSDTGQSYEQYFGPGTRLTVT.

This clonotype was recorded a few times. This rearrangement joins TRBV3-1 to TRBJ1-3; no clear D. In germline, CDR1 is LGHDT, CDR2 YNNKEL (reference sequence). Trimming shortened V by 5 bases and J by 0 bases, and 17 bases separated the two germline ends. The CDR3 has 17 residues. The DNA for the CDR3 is TGTGCCAGCAGCTACTCCGGGTCTTCCCACTCTGGAAACACCATATATTTT. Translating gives CASSYSGSSHSGNTIYF. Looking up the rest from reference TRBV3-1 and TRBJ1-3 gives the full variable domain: DTAVSQTPKYLVTQMGNDKSIKCEQNLGHDTMYWYKQDSKKFLKIMFSYNNKELIINETVPNRFSPKSPDKAHLNLHINSLELGDSAVYFCASSYSGSSHSGNTIYFGEGSWLTVV.

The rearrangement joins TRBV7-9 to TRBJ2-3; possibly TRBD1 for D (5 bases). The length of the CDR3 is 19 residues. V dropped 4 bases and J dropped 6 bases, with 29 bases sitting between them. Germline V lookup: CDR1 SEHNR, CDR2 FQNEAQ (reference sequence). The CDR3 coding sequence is TGTGCCAGCAGCTCCTCACGGCTTCGGGTAGGGGCCTACGACGATACGCAGTATTTT. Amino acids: CASSSSRLRVGAYDDTQYF.

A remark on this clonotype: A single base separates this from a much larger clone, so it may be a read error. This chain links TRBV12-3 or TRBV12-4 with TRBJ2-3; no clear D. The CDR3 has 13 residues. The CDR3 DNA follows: TGTTCCAGCAGTTTAAGGCGCCCAGATACGCAGTATTTT. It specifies CSSSLRRPDTQYF.

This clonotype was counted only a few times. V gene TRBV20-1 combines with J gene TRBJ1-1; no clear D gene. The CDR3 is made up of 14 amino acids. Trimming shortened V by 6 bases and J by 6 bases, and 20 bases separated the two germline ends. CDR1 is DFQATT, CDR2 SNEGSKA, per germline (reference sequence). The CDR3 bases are TGCAGTGCCAAGACCCGGCCTCAGCGACCTGAAGCTTTCTTT. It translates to CSAKTRPQRPEAFF.

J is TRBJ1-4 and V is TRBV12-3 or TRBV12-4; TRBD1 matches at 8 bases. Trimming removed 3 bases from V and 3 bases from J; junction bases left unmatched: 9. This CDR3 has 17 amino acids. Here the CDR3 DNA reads TGTGCCAGCAGTTTCGGACAGGGTCTCTATTCTAATGAAAAACTGTTTTTT. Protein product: CASSFGQGLYSNEKLFF.

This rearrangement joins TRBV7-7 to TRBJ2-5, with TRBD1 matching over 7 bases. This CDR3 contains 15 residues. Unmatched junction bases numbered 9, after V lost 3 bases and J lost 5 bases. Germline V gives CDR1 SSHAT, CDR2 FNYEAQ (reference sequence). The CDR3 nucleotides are TGTGCCAGCAGCTTGACAGGGATTCAGGGGGAGACCCAGTACTTC. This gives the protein CASSLTGIQGETQYF. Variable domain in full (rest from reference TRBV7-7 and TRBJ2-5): GAGVSQSPRYKVTKRGQDVTLRCDPISSHATLYWYQQALGQGPEFLTYFNYEAQPDKSGLPSDRFSAERPEGSISTLTIQRTEQRDSAMYRCASSLTGIQGETQYFGPGTRLLVL.

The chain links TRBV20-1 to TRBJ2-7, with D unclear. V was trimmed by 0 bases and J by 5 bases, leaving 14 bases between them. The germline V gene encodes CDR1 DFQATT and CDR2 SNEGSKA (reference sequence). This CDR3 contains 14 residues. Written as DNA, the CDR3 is TGCAGTGCTAGAGAAAGGCCCTCCAGGCACGAGCAGTACTTC. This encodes CSARERPSRHEQYF.

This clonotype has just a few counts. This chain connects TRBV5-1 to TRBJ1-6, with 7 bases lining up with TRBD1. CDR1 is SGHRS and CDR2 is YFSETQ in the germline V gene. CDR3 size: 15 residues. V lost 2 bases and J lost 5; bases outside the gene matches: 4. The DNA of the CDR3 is TGCGCCAGCAGCTTAAGAGGGGGCCATAATTCACCCCTCCACTTT. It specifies CASSLRGGHNSPLHF.

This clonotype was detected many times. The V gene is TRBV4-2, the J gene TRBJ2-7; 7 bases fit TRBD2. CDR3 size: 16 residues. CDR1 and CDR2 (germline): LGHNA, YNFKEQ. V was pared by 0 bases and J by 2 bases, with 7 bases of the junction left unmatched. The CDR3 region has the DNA TGTGCCAGCAGCCAAGATTGGGGGGGGAGCCCCTACGAGCAGTACTTC. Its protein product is CASSQDWGGSPYEQYF.

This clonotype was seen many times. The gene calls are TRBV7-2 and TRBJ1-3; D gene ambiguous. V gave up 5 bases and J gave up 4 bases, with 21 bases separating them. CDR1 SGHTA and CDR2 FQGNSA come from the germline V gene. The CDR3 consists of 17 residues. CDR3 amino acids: CASSPQRPGHTGNTIYF. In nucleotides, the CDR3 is TGTGCCAGCAGCCCCCAAAGACCTGGTCACACCGGAAACACCATATATTTT.

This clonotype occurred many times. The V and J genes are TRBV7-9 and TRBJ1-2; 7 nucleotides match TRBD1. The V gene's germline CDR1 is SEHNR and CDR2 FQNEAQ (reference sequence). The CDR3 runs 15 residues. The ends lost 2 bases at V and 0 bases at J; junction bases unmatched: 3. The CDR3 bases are TGTGCCAGCAGCTTAATAGGGACAGCTAACTATGGCTACACCTTC. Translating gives CASSLIGTANYGYTF.

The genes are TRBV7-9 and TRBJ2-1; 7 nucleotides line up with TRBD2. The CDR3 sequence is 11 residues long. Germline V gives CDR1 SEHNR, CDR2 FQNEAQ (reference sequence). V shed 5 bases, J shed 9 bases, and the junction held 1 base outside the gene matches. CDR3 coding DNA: TGTGCCAGCAGCGCGGGGGTTGAGCAGTTCTTC. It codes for CASSAGVEQFF. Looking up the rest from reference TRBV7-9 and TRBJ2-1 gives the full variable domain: DTGVSQNPRHKITKRGQNVTFRCDPISEHNRLYWYRQTLGQGPEFLTYFQNEAQLEKSRLLSDRFSAERPKGSFSTLEIQRTEQGDSAMYLCASSAGVEQFFGPGTRLTVL.

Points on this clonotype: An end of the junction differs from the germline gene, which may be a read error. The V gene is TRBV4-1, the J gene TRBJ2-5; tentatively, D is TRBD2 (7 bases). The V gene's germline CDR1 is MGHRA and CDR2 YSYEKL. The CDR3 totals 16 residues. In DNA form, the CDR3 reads TGCGCCAGCAGACAAGGGGGGGCAGGGACCCAAGAGACCCAGTACTTC. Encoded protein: CASRQGGAGTQETQYF.

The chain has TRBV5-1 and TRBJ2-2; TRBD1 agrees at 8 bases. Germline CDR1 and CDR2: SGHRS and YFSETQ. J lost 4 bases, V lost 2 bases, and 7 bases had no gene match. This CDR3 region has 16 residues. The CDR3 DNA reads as TGCGCCAGCAGCTTAGACAGGGGCCATCGCACCGGGGAGCTGTTTTTT. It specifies CASSLDRGHRTGELFF.

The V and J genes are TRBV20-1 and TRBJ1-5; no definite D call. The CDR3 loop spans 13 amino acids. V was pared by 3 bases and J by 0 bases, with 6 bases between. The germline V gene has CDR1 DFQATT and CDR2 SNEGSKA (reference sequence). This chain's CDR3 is CSASYSSNQPQHF. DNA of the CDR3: TGCAGTGCTAGCTACAGTAGCAATCAGCCCCAGCATTTT.

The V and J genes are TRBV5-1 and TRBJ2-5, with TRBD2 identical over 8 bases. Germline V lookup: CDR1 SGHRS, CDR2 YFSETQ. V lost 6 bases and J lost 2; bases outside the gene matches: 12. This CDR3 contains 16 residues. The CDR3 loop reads CASITGSSGLQETQYF. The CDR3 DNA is TGCGCCAGCATTACTGGGTCTAGCGGGCTACAAGAGACCCAGTACTTC.

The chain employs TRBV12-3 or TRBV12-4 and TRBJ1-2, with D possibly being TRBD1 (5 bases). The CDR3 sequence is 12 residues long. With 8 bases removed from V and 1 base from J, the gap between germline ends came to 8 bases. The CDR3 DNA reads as TGTGCCAGCGGGGGAGTTAACTATGGCTACACCTTC. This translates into CASGGVNYGYTF.

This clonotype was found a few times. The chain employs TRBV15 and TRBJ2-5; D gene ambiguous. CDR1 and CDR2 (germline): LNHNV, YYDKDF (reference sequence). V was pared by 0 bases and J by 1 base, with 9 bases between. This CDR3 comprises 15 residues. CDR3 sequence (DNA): TGTGCCACCAGCAGAGACGGGCAGATCCAAGAGACCCAGTACTTC. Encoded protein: CATSRDGQIQETQYF. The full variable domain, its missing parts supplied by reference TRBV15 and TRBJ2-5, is DAMVIQNPRYQVTQFGKPVTLSCSQTLNHNVMYWYQQKSSQAPKLLFHYYDKDFNNEADTPDNFQSRRPNTSFCFLDIRSPGLGDTAMYLCATSRDGQIQETQYFGPGTRLLVL.

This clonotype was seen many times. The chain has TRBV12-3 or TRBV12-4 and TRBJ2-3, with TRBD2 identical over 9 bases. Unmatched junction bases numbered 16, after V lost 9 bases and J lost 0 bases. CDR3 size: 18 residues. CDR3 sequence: CASCPTPGLAVSTDTQYF. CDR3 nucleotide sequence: TGTGCCAGTTGCCCAACCCCGGGACTAGCAGTTAGCACAGATACGCAGTATTTT.

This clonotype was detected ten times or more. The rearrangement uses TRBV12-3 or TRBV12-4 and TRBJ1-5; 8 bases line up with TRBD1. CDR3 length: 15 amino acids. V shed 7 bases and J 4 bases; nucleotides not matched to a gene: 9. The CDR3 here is CASKEQGGSNQPQHF. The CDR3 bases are TGTGCCAGCAAAGAACAGGGGGGTAGTAATCAGCCCCAGCATTTT.

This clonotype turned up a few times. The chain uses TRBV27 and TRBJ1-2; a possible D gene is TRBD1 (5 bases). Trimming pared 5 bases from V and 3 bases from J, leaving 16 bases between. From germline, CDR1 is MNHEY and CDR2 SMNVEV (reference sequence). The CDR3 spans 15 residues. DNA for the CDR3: TGTGCCAGCAGTCCTCGGACAAGTCGTCACTATGGCTACACCTTC. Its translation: CASSPRTSRHYGYTF.

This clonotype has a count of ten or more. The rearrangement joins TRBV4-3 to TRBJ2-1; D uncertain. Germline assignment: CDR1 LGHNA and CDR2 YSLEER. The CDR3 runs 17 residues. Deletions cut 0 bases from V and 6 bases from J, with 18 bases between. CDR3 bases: TGCGCCAGCAGCCAAGATTTCGCTGGCTTTGCCTCCAATGAGCAGTTCTTC. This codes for CASSQDFAGFASNEQFF.

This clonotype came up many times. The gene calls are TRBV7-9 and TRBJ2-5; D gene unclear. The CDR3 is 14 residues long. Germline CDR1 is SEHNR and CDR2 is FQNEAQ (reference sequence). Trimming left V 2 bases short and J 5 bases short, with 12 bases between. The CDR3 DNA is TGTGCCAGCAGCTTACTCAACGCCGGGGAGACCCAGTACTTC. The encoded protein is CASSLLNAGETQYF.

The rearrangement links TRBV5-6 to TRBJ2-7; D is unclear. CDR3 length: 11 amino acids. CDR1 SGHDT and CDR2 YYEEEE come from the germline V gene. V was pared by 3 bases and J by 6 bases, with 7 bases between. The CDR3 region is CASSSLVEQYF. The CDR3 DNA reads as TGTGCCAGCAGCTCGCTTGTCGAGCAGTACTTC.

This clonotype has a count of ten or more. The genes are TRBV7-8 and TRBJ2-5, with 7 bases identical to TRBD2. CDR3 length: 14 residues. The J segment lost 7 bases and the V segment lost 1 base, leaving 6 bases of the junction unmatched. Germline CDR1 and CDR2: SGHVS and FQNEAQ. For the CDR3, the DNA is TGTGCCAGCAGCTTAGTATTGGAGCGGGGGACCCAGTACTTC. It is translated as CASSLVLERGTQYF.

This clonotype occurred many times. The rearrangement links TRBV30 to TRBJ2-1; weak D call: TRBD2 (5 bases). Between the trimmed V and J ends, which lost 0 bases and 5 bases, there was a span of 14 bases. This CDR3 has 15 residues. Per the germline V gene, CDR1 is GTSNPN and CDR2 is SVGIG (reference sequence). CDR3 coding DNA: TGTGCCTGGAGTGTAAGGGCTAGCCATCACAATGAGCAGTTCTTC. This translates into CAWSVRASHHNEQFF.